The 31 T cell receptor beta chains below come from one sample, sequenced in a study of blood T cell repertoires in COVID-19. Only in-frame clones appear in the TCRdb table, and some are missing; sequencing was by immunoSEQ multiplex PCR. The sample holds 300,000 to 400,000 clones; about 90% are singletons and the top ten take less than 3.5%. Sequencing was carried out using peripheral blood. The source of these receptors is a woman aged 18-29 years who had recovered from COVID-19.

This sequence joins TRBV6-5 and TRBJ1-1, with TRBD1 as a possible D gene (6 bases). V dropped 5 bases and J dropped 4 bases, with 17 bases sitting between them. Germline assignment: CDR1 MNHEY and CDR2 SVGAGI. This CDR3 spans 15 amino acids. This CDR3 reads CASSPTGNEGTEAFF. The CDR3 DNA reads TGTGCCAGCAGTCCCACAGGGAACGAGGGCACTGAAGCTTTCTTT.

The chain has TRBV30 and TRBJ1-2; 8 bases fit TRBD1. CDR1 and CDR2 from the germline V gene are GTSNPN and SVGIG (reference sequence). The ends lost 3 bases at V and 8 bases at J; junction bases unmatched: 8. CDR3 length: 13 residues. The CDR3 here is CAWRQMDREGYTF. CDR3 coding DNA: TGTGCCTGGAGACAGATGGACAGGGAAGGCTACACCTTC.

The CDR3 loop reads CASSRLGGEQYV. Here the CDR3 DNA reads TGTGCCAGCAGCCGATTGGGGGGGGAGCAGTACGTC. This chain uses TRBV7-2 with TRBJ2-7; 7 bases agree with TRBD2. The CDR3 covers 12 residues. Germline CDR1 SGHTA, CDR2 FQGNSA. Trimming at V came to 5 bases and at J to 7 bases, leaving 5 bases not matched to a gene.

The chain links TRBV9 to TRBJ2-1; possibly TRBD2 for D (5 bases). V was cut by 2 bases and J by 2 bases, with 5 bases left in between. CDR1 is SGDLS and CDR2 is YYNGEE in the germline V gene. The CDR3 totals 13 residues. DNA for the CDR3: TGTGCCAGCAGCGTCGGGGCCTACAATGAGCAGTTCTTC. Translating it yields CASSVGAYNEQFF.

This clone has a single count. The CDR3 region is CASRIQGEGNYGYTF. CDR3 DNA: TGTGCCAGCAGGATACAGGGGGAAGGCAACTATGGCTACACCTTC. J is TRBJ1-2 and V is TRBV27; TRBD1 agrees at 8 bases. This CDR3 spans 15 amino acids. In germline, CDR1 is MNHEY, CDR2 SMNVEV (reference sequence). V was pared by 6 bases and J by 2 bases, with 8 bases of the junction left unmatched.

CDR3 coding DNA: TGTGCCAGCAGCTCATACCAAAAATTCGGACAGATTTACAATGAGCAGTTCTTC. Amino acids: CASSSYQKFGQIYNEQFF. The rearrangement uses TRBV7-9 and TRBJ2-1; TRBD1 might be the D (6 bases). CDR3 length: 18 residues. V lost 4 bases and J lost 4, with 23 bases in between. Looked up from germline, CDR1 is SEHNR and CDR2 is FQNEAQ (reference sequence).

This clone came up a few times. The identical CDR3 is also encoded by other nucleotide sequences in the sample. V usage is TRBV7-2 and J usage is TRBJ1-6, with TRBD1 matching over 9 bases. After removal of 4 bases from V and 7 bases from J, the junction contained 11 bases not matched to a gene. Germline V CDR1 and CDR2: SGHTA, FQGNSA. The CDR3 extends over 17 amino acids. The CDR3, as DNA: TGTGCCAGCAGCTCCCAGCTTGTCGGGACAGGGAATTCACCCCTCCACTTT. This translates into CASSSQLVGTGNSPLHF.

This chain uses TRBV12-5 with TRBJ1-2, with D unresolved. V was cut by 0 bases and J by 6 bases, with 8 bases left in between. CDR3 length: 13 amino acids. Per germline, CDR1 LGHNT and CDR2 FRNRAP. The CDR3 here is CASGLVHVDGYTF. DNA for the CDR3: TGTGCTAGTGGTTTGGTACATGTGGATGGCTACACCTTC.

This clone came up once. The rearrangement links TRBV2 to TRBJ2-5; 8 nucleotides line up with TRBD1. V shed 9 bases and J 5 bases; nucleotides not matched to a gene: 11. CDR1 is SNHLY, CDR2 FYNNEI, per germline. This CDR3 is 14 amino acids long. CDR3 coding DNA: TGTGCCAGATACCCAGGGGGCTGTTTGGAGACCCAGTACTTC. Residues: CARYPGGCLETQYF.

V and J are TRBV27 and TRBJ1-1; 8 bases line up with TRBD1. The CDR3 has 16 amino acids. CDR1 and CDR2 from the germline V gene are MNHEY and SMNVEV (reference sequence). V was pared by 5 bases and J by 4 bases, with 12 bases of the junction left unmatched. The CDR3 is CASSPGQGEMSTEAFF. CDR3 bases: TGTGCCAGCAGTCCCGGACAGGGTGAAATGTCCACTGAAGCTTTCTTT.

The V call is TRBV9, the J call TRBJ2-7; TRBD2 matches at 14 bases. Per germline, CDR1 SGDLS and CDR2 YYNGEE. This CDR3 has 16 amino acids. Trimming at V came to 2 bases and at J to 7 bases, leaving 8 bases not matched to a gene. The CDR3 DNA is TGTGCCAGCAGCGTTCATGGGACTAGCGGGAGTTGGGAGCAGTACGTC. Protein sequence: CASSVHGTSGSWEQYV.

The chain couples TRBV19 to TRBJ2-1, with D perhaps matching TRBD1 (5 bases). Germline lookup yields CDR1 LNHDA and CDR2 SQIVND (reference sequence). The length of the CDR3 is 13 residues. V was pared by 5 bases and J by 8 bases, with 13 bases between. The CDR3 coding sequence is TGTGCCAGTAGTCCCAGGGTTTTCGATGAGCAGTTCTTC. Translated: CASSPRVFDEQFF.

The chain couples TRBV4-1 to TRBJ1-2; 7 nucleotides agree with TRBD1. J was trimmed by 5 bases and V by 0 bases; bases with no gene match: 6. Germline V gives CDR1 MGHRA, CDR2 YSYEKL. The CDR3 contains 15 residues. For the CDR3, the DNA is TGCGCCAGCAGCCAAGAGCGGACAGGCAATTATGGCTACACCTTC. Its protein is CASSQERTGNYGYTF.

As concerns this clone: The same CDR3 is also encoded by other DNA sequences in this sample. The V call is TRBV19, the J call TRBJ2-3; no clear D gene. Germline CDR1 and CDR2: LNHDA and SQIVND (reference sequence). The CDR3 totals 15 residues. Trimming pared 3 bases from V and 0 bases from J, leaving 10 bases between. The CDR3 reads CASSMSRSSTDTQYF. CDR3 nucleotides: TGTGCCAGTAGTATGTCTAGATCTAGCACAGATACGCAGTATTTT. Looking up the rest from reference TRBV19 and TRBJ2-3 gives the full variable domain: DGGITQSPKYLFRKEGQNVTLSCEQNLNHDAMYWYRQDPGQGLRLIYYSQIVNDFQKGDIAEGYSVSREKKESFPLTVTSAQKNPTAFYLCASSMSRSSTDTQYFGPGTRLTVL.

The chain employs TRBV18 and TRBJ1-1; 8 nucleotides align to TRBD1. The CDR3 contains 13 residues. From germline, CDR1 is KGHSH and CDR2 LQKENI. Trimming at V came to 3 bases and at J to 6 bases, leaving 3 bases not matched to a gene. The CDR3 nucleotides read TGTGCCAGCTCACCTACGACAGGGGCTGAAGCTTTCTTT. It specifies CASSPTTGAEAFF.

This chain connects TRBV30 to TRBJ1-5, with D unclear. This CDR3 contains 14 residues. Germline V CDR1 and CDR2: GTSNPN, SVGIG (reference sequence). Trimming took off 0 bases at V and 5 bases at J, with 11 bases between the two ends. CDR3 sequence reads: CAWSVRRVYQPQHF. The CDR3 coding sequence is TGTGCCTGGAGTGTACGGAGGGTCTATCAGCCCCAGCATTTT.

The J gene is TRBJ1-1, the V gene TRBV18; perhaps TRBD1 as D (5 bases). Per germline, CDR1 KGHSH and CDR2 LQKENI. Trimming stripped 3 bases from V and 4 bases from J, with 21 bases between. The CDR3 covers 17 residues. CDR3 region: CASSPLAGLGFSTEAFF. CDR3 nucleotide sequence: TGTGCCAGCTCACCTCTGGCAGGGCTGGGTTTTAGCACTGAAGCTTTCTTT.

The chain joins TRBV7-9 to TRBJ2-5; no reliable D call. The CDR3 length is 13 residues. V was pared by 2 bases and J by 4 bases, with 8 bases between. Per the germline V gene, CDR1 is SEHNR and CDR2 is FQNEAQ (reference sequence). DNA of the CDR3: TGTGCCAGCAGCTTACGAACCGGAGAGACCCAGTACTTC. Residues: CASSLRTGETQYF.

The chain uses TRBV10-2 and TRBJ2-3, with 12 bases aligning to TRBD2. CDR1 and CDR2 (germline): WSHSY, SAAADI. Trimming at V came to 2 bases and at J to 6 bases, leaving 15 bases not matched to a gene. The length of the CDR3 is 19 residues. CDR3 sequence: CASSEPKRLAGAHVDTQYF. The CDR3 DNA reads TGCGCCAGCAGTGAGCCGAAGAGACTAGCGGGAGCACATGTGGATACGCAGTATTTT.

The rearrangement links TRBV5-6 to TRBJ1-1, with TRBD1 as a possible D gene (5 bases). Germline assignment: CDR1 SGHDT and CDR2 YYEEEE. The CDR3 extends over 16 amino acids. Trimming took 0 bases from V and 0 from J, leaving 12 bases between them. CDR3: CASSLGQLIMNTEAFF. The CDR3 nucleotides are TGTGCCAGCAGCTTGGGACAGCTCATTATGAACACTGAAGCTTTCTTT.

V is TRBV6-1 and J is TRBJ1-2; the D gene is possibly TRBD1 (5 bases). Germline V gene lookup returns CDR1 MNHNS and CDR2 SASEGT. Trimming shortened V by 3 bases and J by 0 bases, and 17 bases separated the two germline ends. This CDR3 contains 17 residues. The CDR3 bases are TGTGCCAGCAGTGATGACCTATTGGGGGGAACTAACTATGGCTACACCTTC. It codes for CASSDDLLGGTNYGYTF.

The CDR3 loop reads CAWSALSRFCNQPQHF. Written as DNA, the CDR3 is TGTGCCTGGAGTGCCCTTTCACGGTTTTGCAATCAGCCCCAGCATTTT. V and J are TRBV30 and TRBJ1-5; D gene uncertain. The CDR3 is 16 residues long. Trimming removed 1 base from V and 2 bases from J, with 15 bases in between. The germline V gene encodes CDR1 GTSNPN and CDR2 SVGIG (reference sequence).

The genes are TRBV7-8 and TRBJ1-6; D is possibly TRBD1 (6 bases). The germline V gene has CDR1 SGHVS and CDR2 FQNEAQ. This CDR3 contains 16 residues. Deletions cut 5 bases from V and 9 bases from J, with 20 bases between. The CDR3 DNA reads TGTGCCAGCAGCGACGGGCCGGCACAGGGAACTTCACCCCTCCACTTT. Protein: CASSDGPAQGTSPLHF.

This clone appeared many times. J is TRBJ1-6 and V is TRBV30; D unresolved. Germline values: CDR1 GTSNPN, CDR2 SVGIG (reference sequence). V gave up 2 bases and J gave up 3 bases, with 17 bases separating them. This CDR3 contains 17 residues. CDR3 residues: CAWSKTGQRGYNSPLHF. DNA for the CDR3: TGTGCCTGGAGTAAAACGGGTCAGCGGGGCTATAATTCACCCCTCCACTTT.

V and J are TRBV5-4 and TRBJ2-5, with 11 bases identical to TRBD2. After removal of 5 bases from V and 11 bases from J, the junction contained 14 bases not matched to a gene. Looked up from germline, CDR1 is SGHNT and CDR2 is YYREEE (reference sequence). This CDR3 is built from 15 residues. The CDR3 is CASRPKLAGVGAQYF. For the CDR3, the DNA is TGTGCCAGCAGGCCGAAACTAGCGGGAGTAGGGGCACAGTACTTC.

The V call is TRBV7-2, the J call TRBJ2-5; 12 nucleotides match TRBD2. Germline V gene sequence: CDR1 SGHTA, CDR2 FQGNSA. V dropped 5 bases and J dropped 5; count of bases not matched to a gene: 6. This CDR3 spans 15 amino acids. This chain's CDR3 is CASSETSGRRETQYF. The CDR3 bases are TGTGCCAGCAGCGAGACTAGCGGGAGACGTGAGACCCAGTACTTC. The variable domain in full, with the rest retrieved from reference TRBV7-2 and TRBJ2-5, is GAGVSQSPSNKVTEKGKDVELRCDPISGHTALYWYRQSLGQGLEFLIYFQGNSAPDKSGLPSDRFSAERTGGSVSTLTIQRTQQEDSAVYLCASSETSGRRETQYFGPGTRLLVL.

The chain is built from TRBV27 and TRBJ1-3; tentatively, D is TRBD1 (5 bases). CDR1 is MNHEY, CDR2 SMNVEV, per germline (reference sequence). Trimming took off 7 bases at V and 2 bases at J, with 18 bases between the two ends. The CDR3 covers 16 residues. The CDR3 protein is CASIHPGGGAGNTIYF. CDR3 nucleotides: TGTGCCAGCATCCACCCGGGCGGGGGGGCTGGAAACACCATATATTTT.

This chain links TRBV7-2 with TRBJ2-1, with TRBD2 matching 7 bases. J lost 9 bases, V lost 0 bases, and 2 bases had no gene match. The germline CDR1 and CDR2 sequences are SGHTA and FQGNSA. The CDR3 loop spans 13 amino acids. This CDR3 is CASSLAGGREQFF. CDR3 sequence (DNA): TGTGCCAGCAGCTTAGCGGGAGGGCGTGAGCAGTTCTTC. The complete variable domain, with remaining parts taken from reference TRBV7-2 and TRBJ2-1, reads GAGVSQSPSNKVTEKGKDVELRCDPISGHTALYWYRQSLGQGLEFLIYFQGNSAPDKSGLPSDRFSAERTGGSVSTLTIQRTQQEDSAVYLCASSLAGGREQFFGPGTRLTVL.

This clone occurred once. The chain uses TRBV11-2 and TRBJ2-5; D ambiguous. CDR1 is SGHAT, CDR2 FQNNGV, per germline. V was cut by 1 base and J by 5 bases, with 17 bases left in between. The CDR3 is 16 amino acids. CDR3 sequence: CASSLGLRSTWETQYF. Written as DNA, the CDR3 is TGTGCCAGCAGCTTAGGTTTACGTTCCACTTGGGAGACCCAGTACTTC. Full variable domain (missing parts from reference TRBV11-2 and TRBJ2-5): EAGVAQSPRYKIIEKRQSVAFWCNPISGHATLYWYQQILGQGPKLLIQFQNNGVVDDSQLPKDRFSAERLKGVDSTLKIQPAKLEDSAVYLCASSLGLRSTWETQYFGPGTRLLVL.

V is TRBV7-2 and J is TRBJ1-6; tentative D call: TRBD1 (5 bases). CDR1 SGHTA and CDR2 FQGNSA come from the germline V gene. Trimming left V 3 bases short and J 7 bases short, with 13 bases between. The CDR3 extends over 15 amino acids. The CDR3 loop reads CASSFPAGSNSPLHF. DNA of the CDR3: TGTGCCAGCAGCTTCCCCGCAGGGTCGAATTCACCCCTCCACTTT.

The chain links TRBV2 to TRBJ1-5, with TRBD1 as a possible D gene (5 bases). CDR1 and CDR2 from the germline V gene are SNHLY and FYNNEI. The CDR3 runs to 15 residues. Trimming removed 4 bases from V and 4 bases from J, with 14 bases in between. The CDR3 sequence: CASSGIRVGNQPQHF. The DNA of the CDR3 is TGTGCCAGCAGTGGAATCAGGGTTGGAAATCAGCCCCAGCATTTT. The full variable domain, completed using reference TRBV2 and TRBJ1-5, is EPEVTQTPSHQVTQMGQEVILRCVPISNHLYFYWYRQILGQKVEFLVSFYNNEISEKSEIFDDQFSVERPDGSNFTLKIRSTKLEDSAMYFCASSGIRVGNQPQHFGDGTRLSIL.